This T cell receptor beta chain was documented in a study of T cell changes during pregnancy in multiple sclerosis. Assay: immunoSEQ multiplex PCR; the TCRdb copy retains only in-frame clones and omits some. Altogether around 56,000 clones are present, around nine tenths being singletons, with the ten largest covering 2.5% to 3%. Germline V gene lookup returns CDR1 GTSNPN and CDR2 SVGIG (reference sequence). The CDR3 has 15 residues. The trim removed 0 bases at V and 6 bases at J, leaving 3 bases unmatched. The sample consisted of peripheral blood, taken in the third trimester of pregnancy. The chain links TRBV30 to TRBJ2-1; TRBD2 agrees at 12 bases. The clonotype originates from a female donor in good health, enrolled as a control in a pregnancy study. This CDR3 is CAWSVRLAGANEQFF. The CDR3 coding sequence is TGTGCCTGGAGTGTCCGACTAGCGGGAGCCAATGAGCAGTTCTTC.